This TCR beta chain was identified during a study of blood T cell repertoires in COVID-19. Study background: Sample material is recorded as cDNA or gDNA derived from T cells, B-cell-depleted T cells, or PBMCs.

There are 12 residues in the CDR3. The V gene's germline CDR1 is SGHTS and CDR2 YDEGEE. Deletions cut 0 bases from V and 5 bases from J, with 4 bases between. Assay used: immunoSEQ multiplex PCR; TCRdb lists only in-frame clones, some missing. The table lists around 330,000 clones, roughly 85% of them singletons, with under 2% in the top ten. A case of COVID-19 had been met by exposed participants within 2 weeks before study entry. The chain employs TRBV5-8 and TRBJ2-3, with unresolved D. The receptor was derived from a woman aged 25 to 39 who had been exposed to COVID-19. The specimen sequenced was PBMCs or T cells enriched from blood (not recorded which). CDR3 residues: CASSLALDTQYF. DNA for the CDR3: TGTGCCAGCAGCTTGGCTTTAGATACGCAGTATTTT. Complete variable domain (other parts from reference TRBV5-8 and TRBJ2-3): EAGVTQSPTHLIKTRGQQATLRCSPISGHTSVYWYQQALGLGLQFLLWYDEGEERNRGNFPPRFSGRQFPNYSSELNVNALELEDSALYLCASSLALDTQYFGPGTRLTVL.